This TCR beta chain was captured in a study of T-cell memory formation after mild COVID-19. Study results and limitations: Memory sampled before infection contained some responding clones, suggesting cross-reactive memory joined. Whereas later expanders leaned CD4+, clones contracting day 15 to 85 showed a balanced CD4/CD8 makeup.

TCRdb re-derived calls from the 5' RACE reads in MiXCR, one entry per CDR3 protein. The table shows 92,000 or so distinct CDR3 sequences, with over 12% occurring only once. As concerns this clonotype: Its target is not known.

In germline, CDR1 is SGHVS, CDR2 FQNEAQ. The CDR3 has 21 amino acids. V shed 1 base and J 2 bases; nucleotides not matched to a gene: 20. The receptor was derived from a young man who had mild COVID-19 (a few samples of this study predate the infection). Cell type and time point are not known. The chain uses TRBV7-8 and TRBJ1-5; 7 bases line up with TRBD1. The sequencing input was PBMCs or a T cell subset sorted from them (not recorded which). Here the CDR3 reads CASSLVGSGQPADWGNQPQHF. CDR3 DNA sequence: TGTGCCAGCAGCTTAGTTGGTTCGGGACAGCCGGCTGATTGGGGCAATCAGCCCCAGCATTTT. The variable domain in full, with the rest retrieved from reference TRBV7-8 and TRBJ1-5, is GAGVSQSPRYKVAKRGQDVALRCDPISGHVSLFWYQQALGQGPEFLTYFQNEAQLDKSGLPSDRFFAERPEGSVSTLKIQRTQQEDSAVYLCASSLVGSGQPADWGNQPQHFGDGTRLSIL.